These T cell receptor beta chains were read from a single sample in a study of beta chain features in type 1 diabetes. The protocol was immunoSEQ multiplex PCR, while the TCRdb copy is restricted to in-frame clones and leaves out a portion. The sample yields around 180,000 clones, about 12% seen once. What was sequenced was central memory CD4+ T cells from blood. The receptor set was obtained from a woman aged 18-29 years in good health. Each CDR3 is given with its conserved first and last residue. D genes are given only for firm matches. Size is stated for part of the rows, as once, few or many counts, or as a class when the clone is expanded.

V: TRBV27; size: NA; D: NA; J: TRBJ2-7; CDR3: CASRQRGEQYF; DNA: TGTGCCAGCAGACAAAGGGGGGAGCAGTACTTC
V: TRBV19; size: few; D: NA; J: TRBJ2-7; CDR3: CASSIEHTHSYEQYF; DNA: TGTGCCAGTAGTATAGAGCATACTCACTCCTACGAGCAGTACTTC
V: TRBV30; size: few; D: TRBD1; J: TRBJ1-1; CDR3: CAWRITGVNTEAFF; DNA: TGTGCCTGGAGAATCACAGGGGTGAACACTGAAGCTTTCTTT
V: TRBV19; size: NA; D: TRBD1; J: TRBJ1-2; CDR3: CACRQGVNYGYTF; DNA: TGTGCCTGCCGACAGGGTGTCAACTATGGCTACACCTTC
V: TRBV2; size: NA; D: NA; J: TRBJ2-5; CDR3: CASIPLTITETQYF; DNA: TGTGCCAGCATCCCGCTAACTATAACGGAGACCCAGTACTTC
V: TRBV11-2; size: few; D: TRBD2; J: TRBJ2-3; CDR3: CASNRGGSGTDTQYF; DNA: TGTGCCAGCAACCGGGGGGGGTCCGGCACAGATACGCAGTATTTT
V: TRBV29-1; size: few; D: TRBD1; J: TRBJ1-1; CDR3: CSLKGTGGADTEAFF; DNA: TGCAGCCTAAAGGGGACAGGGGGCGCGGACACTGAAGCTTTCTTT
V: TRBV5-1; size: NA; D: TRBD1; J: TRBJ1-4; CDR3: CASSTGQGSEKLFF; DNA: TGCGCCAGCAGCACCGGACAGGGATCGGAAAAACTGTTTTTT
V: TRBV29-1; size: few; D: TRBD2; J: TRBJ2-1; CDR3: CSVVRGLDYNEQFF; DNA: TGCAGCGTTGTCCGCGGACTAGACTACAATGAGCAGTTCTTC
V: TRBV13; size: few; D: NA; J: TRBJ2-6; CDR3: CASSPQRGTPGANVLTF; DNA: TGTGCCAGCAGCCCCCAAAGGGGAACACCTGGGGCCAACGTCCTGACTTTC
V: TRBV19; size: NA; D: NA; J: TRBJ1-2; CDR3: CASRIRGLMNYGYTF; DNA: TGTGCCAGTAGGATACGTGGACTTATGAACTATGGCTACACCTTC
V: TRBV28; size: few; D: TRBD1; J: TRBJ1-2; CDR3: CASSSHRGAYGYTF; DNA: TGTGCCAGCAGTTCCCACAGGGGTGCCTATGGCTACACCTTC
V: TRBV14; size: NA; D: NA; J: TRBJ1-5; CDR3: CASSEGSNQPQHF; DNA: TGTGCCAGCAGCGAGGGCAGCAATCAGCCCCAGCATTTT
V: TRBV11-2; size: few; D: NA; J: TRBJ2-2; CDR3: CASSSRGGNTGELFF; DNA: TGTGCCAGCAGTTCTCGAGGGGGGAACACCGGGGAGCTGTTTTTT
V: TRBV30; size: NA; D: TRBD1; J: TRBJ1-2; CDR3: CAWSPPDRRRYGYTF; DNA: TGTGCCTGGAGTCCTCCGGACAGGCGAAGATATGGCTACACCTTC
V: TRBV6-5; size: few; D: TRBD1; J: TRBJ2-7; CDR3: CASSYSGTDSREQYF; DNA: TGTGCCAGCAGTTACTCCGGGACAGACTCCCGCGAGCAGTACTTC
V: TRBV9; size: NA; D: TRBD2; J: TRBJ2-1; CDR3: CASSVGTSGRLRYNEQFF; DNA: TGTGCCAGCAGCGTAGGGACTAGCGGGAGGCTTCGGTACAATGAGCAGTTCTTC
V: TRBV7-9; size: NA; D: TRBD2; J: TRBJ2-7; CDR3: CASGISGIYEQYF; DNA: TGTGCCAGCGGGATTAGCGGGATCTACGAGCAGTACTTC
V: TRBV5-8; size: NA; D: TRBD1; J: TRBJ1-5; CDR3: CASSRGQGVYNQPQHF; DNA: TGTGCCAGCAGCAGGGGACAGGGGGTCTACAATCAGCCCCAGCATTTT
V: TRBV30; size: few; D: TRBD2; J: TRBJ2-3; CDR3: CAWSATGGIDTQYF; DNA: TGTGCCTGGAGTGCGACGGGAGGGATAGATACGCAGTATTTT
V: TRBV21-1; size: NA; D: NA; J: TRBJ1-5; CDR3: CASSTSNQPQHF; DNA: TGTGCCAGCAGCACAAGCAATCAGCCCCAGCATTTT
V: TRBV27; size: NA; D: NA; J: TRBJ2-7; CDR3: CASSPRVITHEQYF; DNA: TGTGCCAGCAGTCCCAGGGTTATTACCCACGAGCAGTACTTC
V: TRBV30; size: NA; D: TRBD1; J: TRBJ1-2; CDR3: CAWSGTPSTGGNGYTF; DNA: TGTGCCTGGAGTGGAACCCCCTCGACAGGGGGGAATGGCTACACCTTC
V: TRBV28; size: NA; D: NA; J: TRBJ2-1; CDR3: CASSLSLVRDEQFF; DNA: TGTGCCAGCAGTTTATCTTTAGTCAGGGATGAGCAGTTCTTC
V: TRBV4-2; size: NA; D: NA; J: TRBJ1-1; CDR3: CASSQATGRTEAFF; DNA: TGTGCCAGCAGCCAAGCAACCGGGAGGACTGAAGCTTTCTTT
V: TRBV10-3; size: NA; D: TRBD1; J: TRBJ1-2; CDR3: CAISAPTGGFYGYTF; DNA: TGTGCCATCAGTGCACCGACAGGGGGCTTCTATGGCTACACCTTC
V: TRBV7-9; size: NA; D: TRBD1; J: TRBJ2-3; CDR3: CASSGDRGRRMSTDTQYF; DNA: TGTGCCAGCAGCGGGGACAGGGGGCGTCGGATGAGCACAGATACGCAGTATTTT
V: TRBV28; size: few; D: NA; J: TRBJ1-1; CDR3: CASSDTGYMNTEAFF; DNA: TGTGCCAGCAGCGATACAGGGTATATGAACACTGAAGCTTTCTTT
V: TRBV9; size: few; D: TRBD1; J: TRBJ2-1; CDR3: CASNPGQAYNEQFF; DNA: TGTGCCAGCAATCCGGGACAGGCTTACAATGAGCAGTTCTTC
V: TRBV13; size: NA; D: TRBD2; J: TRBJ2-4; CDR3: CASSFSLGGLAKNIQYF; DNA: TGTGCCAGCAGCTTTAGTCTGGGAGGGTTAGCCAAAAACATTCAGTACTTC
V: TRBV15; size: NA; D: TRBD1; J: TRBJ2-7; CDR3: CATSSWAPGGTEQYF; DNA: TGTGCCACCAGCAGTTGGGCCCCAGGGGGCACCGAGCAGTACTTC
V: TRBV5-1; size: once; D: NA; J: TRBJ2-1; CDR3: CASSLVGGAGYNEQFF; DNA: TGCGCCAGCAGCTTGGTCGGGGGAGCCGGCTACAATGAGCAGTTCTTC
V: TRBV27; size: NA; D: NA; J: TRBJ1-1; CDR3: CASRRIQGLEAFF; DNA: TGTGCCAGCAGACGGATTCAGGGGTTAGAAGCTTTCTTT
V: TRBV4-1; size: few; D: NA; J: TRBJ2-1; CDR3: CASSQLGHPNNEQFF; DNA: TGCGCCAGCAGCCAACTAGGCCATCCTAACAATGAGCAGTTCTTC
V: TRBV5-4; size: many; D: NA; J: TRBJ2-2; CDR3: CASSFYREGRSGELFF; DNA: TGTGCCAGCAGCTTTTATCGGGAAGGGAGATCCGGGGAGCTGTTTTTT
V: TRBV18; size: few; D: NA; J: TRBJ1-1; CDR3: CASSQATGKNTEAFF; DNA: TGTGCCAGCTCACAAGCGACGGGGAAGAACACTGAAGCTTTCTTT
V: TRBV30; size: NA; D: TRBD1; J: TRBJ1-1; CDR3: CAWSSQGDTEAFF; DNA: TGTGCCTGGAGTAGCCAGGGGGACACTGAAGCTTTCTTT
V: TRBV19; size: few; D: TRBD1; J: TRBJ2-4; CDR3: CASSPDRGLKNIQYF; DNA: TGTGCCAGTAGTCCGGACAGGGGGCTTAAAAACATTCAGTACTTC
V: TRBV11-2; size: few; D: NA; J: TRBJ1-4; CDR3: CASSLEGRRGEKLFF; DNA: TGTGCCAGCAGCTTAGAGGGCAGGCGGGGTGAAAAACTGTTTTTT
V: TRBV7-2; size: NA; D: NA; J: TRBJ2-2; CDR3: CASSLGLWRTGELFF; DNA: TGTGCCAGCAGCTTAGGACTCTGGAGGACCGGGGAGCTGTTTTTT
V: TRBV5-1; size: NA; D: NA; J: TRBJ1-1; CDR3: CASSFQEGMNTEAFF; DNA: TGCGCCAGCAGTTTCCAGGAGGGGATGAACACTGAAGCTTTCTTT
V: TRBV15; size: NA; D: TRBD2; J: TRBJ2-1; CDR3: CATSNPSGGGVQFF; DNA: TGTGCCACCAGCAACCCCTCTGGGGGGGGTGTGCAGTTCTTC
V: TRBV7-2; size: NA; D: TRBD2; J: TRBJ2-5; CDR3: CASSLGGTSGRETQYF; DNA: TGTGCCAGCAGCTTAGGCGGGACTAGCGGGAGGGAGACCCAGTACTTC
V: TRBV10-2; size: NA; D: TRBD1; J: TRBJ2-7; CDR3: CASSDQTGGRYEQYF; DNA: TGCGCCAGCAGTGACCAGACAGGGGGACGGTACGAGCAGTACTTC
V: TRBV28; size: NA; D: NA; J: TRBJ1-5; CDR3: CASSRGQSSNQPQHF; DNA: TGTGCCAGCAGCCGTGGACAAAGTAGCAATCAGCCCCAGCATTTT